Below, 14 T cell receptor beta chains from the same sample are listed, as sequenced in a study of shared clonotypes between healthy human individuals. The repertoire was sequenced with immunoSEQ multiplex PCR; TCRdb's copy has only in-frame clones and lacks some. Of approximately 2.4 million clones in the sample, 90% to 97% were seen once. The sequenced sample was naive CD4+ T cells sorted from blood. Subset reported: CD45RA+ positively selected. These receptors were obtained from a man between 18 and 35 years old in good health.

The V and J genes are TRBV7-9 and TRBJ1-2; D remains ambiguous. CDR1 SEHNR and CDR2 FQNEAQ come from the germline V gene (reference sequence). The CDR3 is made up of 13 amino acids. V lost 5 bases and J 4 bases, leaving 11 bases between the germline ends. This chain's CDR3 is CASSPLYFYGYTF. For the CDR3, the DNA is TGTGCCAGCAGCCCTCTGTATTTCTATGGCTACACCTTC.

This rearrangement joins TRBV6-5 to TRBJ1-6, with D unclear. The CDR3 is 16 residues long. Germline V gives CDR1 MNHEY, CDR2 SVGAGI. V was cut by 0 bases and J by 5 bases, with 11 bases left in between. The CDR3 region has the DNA TGTGCCAGCAGTTACTCGATGTACGGGAATAATTCACCCCTCCACTTT. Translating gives CASSYSMYGNNSPLHF.

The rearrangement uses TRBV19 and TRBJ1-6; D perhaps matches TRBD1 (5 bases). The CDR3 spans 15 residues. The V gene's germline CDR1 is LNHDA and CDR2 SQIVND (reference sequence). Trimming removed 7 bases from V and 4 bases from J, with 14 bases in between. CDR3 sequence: CASTKRQGYNSPLHF. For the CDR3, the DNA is TGTGCCAGTACCAAAAGGCAGGGTTATAATTCACCCCTCCACTTT.

As DNA, the CDR3 is TGTGCCAGCAGTTACGGCCAGATCGGGTCATACGAGCAGTACTTC. It yields the protein CASSYGQIGSYEQYF. This sequence joins TRBV6-5 and TRBJ2-7, with unresolved D. Germline V gene data show CDR1 as MNHEY and CDR2 as SVGAGI. The V end lost 2 bases, the J end lost 4 bases, and 15 bases lay between the germline ends. The CDR3 extends over 15 amino acids.

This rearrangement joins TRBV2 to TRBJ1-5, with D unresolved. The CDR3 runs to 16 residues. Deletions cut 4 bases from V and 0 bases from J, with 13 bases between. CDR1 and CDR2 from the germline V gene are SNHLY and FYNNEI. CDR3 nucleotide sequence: TGTGCCAGCAGTGGCGGCCAGAAAAATAGCAATCAGCCCCAGCATTTT. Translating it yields CASSGGQKNSNQPQHF.

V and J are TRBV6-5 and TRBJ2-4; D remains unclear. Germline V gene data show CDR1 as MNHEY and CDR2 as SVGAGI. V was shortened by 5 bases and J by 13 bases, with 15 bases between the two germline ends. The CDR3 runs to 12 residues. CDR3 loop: CASSRKLLFQYF. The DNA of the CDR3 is TGTGCCAGCAGTCGCAAACTTTTGTTCCAGTACTTC.

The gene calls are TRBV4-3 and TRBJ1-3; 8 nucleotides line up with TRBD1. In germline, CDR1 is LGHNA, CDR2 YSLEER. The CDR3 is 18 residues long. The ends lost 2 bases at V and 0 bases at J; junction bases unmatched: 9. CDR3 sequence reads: CASSQSTGQVISGNTIYF. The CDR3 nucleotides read TGCGCCAGCAGCCAATCCACGGGACAGGTGATCTCTGGAAACACCATATATTTT.

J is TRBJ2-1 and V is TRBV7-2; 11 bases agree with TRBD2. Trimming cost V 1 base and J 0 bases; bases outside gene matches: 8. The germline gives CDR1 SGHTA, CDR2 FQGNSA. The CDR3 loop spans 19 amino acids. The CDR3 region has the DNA TGTGCCAGCAGCTTAGTCCCCGGGACTAGCGGACCCTCCTACAATGAGCAGTTCTTC. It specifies CASSLVPGTSGPSYNEQFF.

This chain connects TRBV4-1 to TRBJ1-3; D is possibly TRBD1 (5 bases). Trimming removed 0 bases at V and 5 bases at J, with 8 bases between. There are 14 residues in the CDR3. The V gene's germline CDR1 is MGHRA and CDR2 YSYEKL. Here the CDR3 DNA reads TGCGCCAGCAGCCAAGACAGGGCCCGAAACACCATATATTTT. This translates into CASSQDRARNTIYF.

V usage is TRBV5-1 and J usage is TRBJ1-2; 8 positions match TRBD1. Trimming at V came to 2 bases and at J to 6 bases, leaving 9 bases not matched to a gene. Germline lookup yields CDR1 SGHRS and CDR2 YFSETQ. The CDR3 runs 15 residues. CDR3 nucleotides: TGCGCCAGCAGCTTTATCCAGGGGGCTTTCGATGGCTACACCTTC. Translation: CASSFIQGAFDGYTF.

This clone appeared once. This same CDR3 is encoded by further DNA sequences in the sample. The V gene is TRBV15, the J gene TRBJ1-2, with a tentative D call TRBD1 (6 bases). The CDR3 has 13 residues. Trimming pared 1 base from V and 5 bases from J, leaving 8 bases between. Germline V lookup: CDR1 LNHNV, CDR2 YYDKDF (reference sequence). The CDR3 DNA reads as TGTGCCACCAGCAGAGGGCAGGGGTATGGCTACACCTTC. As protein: CATSRGQGYGYTF. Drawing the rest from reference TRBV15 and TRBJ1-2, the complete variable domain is DAMVIQNPRYQVTQFGKPVTLSCSQTLNHNVMYWYQQKSSQAPKLLFHYYDKDFNNEADTPDNFQSRRPNTSFCFLDIRSPGLGDTAMYLCATSRGQGYGYTFGSGTRLTVV.

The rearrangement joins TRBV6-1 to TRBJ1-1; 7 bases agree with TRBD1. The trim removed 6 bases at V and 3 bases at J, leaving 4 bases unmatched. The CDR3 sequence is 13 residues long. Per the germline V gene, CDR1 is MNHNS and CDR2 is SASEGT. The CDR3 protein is CASRGQTYTEAFF. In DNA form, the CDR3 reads TGTGCCAGCAGGGGACAGACGTACACTGAAGCTTTCTTT.

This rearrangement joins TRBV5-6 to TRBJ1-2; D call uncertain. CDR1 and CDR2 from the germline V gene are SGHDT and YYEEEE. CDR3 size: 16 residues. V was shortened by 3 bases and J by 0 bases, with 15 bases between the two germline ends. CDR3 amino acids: CASSSALYIANYGYTF. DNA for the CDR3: TGTGCCAGCAGCTCCGCCCTCTATATAGCTAACTATGGCTACACCTTC.

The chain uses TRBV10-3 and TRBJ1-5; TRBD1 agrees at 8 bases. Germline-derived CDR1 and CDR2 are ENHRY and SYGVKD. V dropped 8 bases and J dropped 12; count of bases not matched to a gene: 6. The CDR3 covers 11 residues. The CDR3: CAIGTGGDQHF. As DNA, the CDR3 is TGTGCCATCGGTACAGGGGGGGACCAGCATTTT.